This TCR beta chain is from a study of blood T cell repertoires in COVID-19. The overall study: Samples representing acute and convalescent COVID-19 were sourced from the United States, Italy and Spain.

Authors' analysis steps: For nucleated cells, counts were estimated from reference gene primer amplification. Sequencing was performed with immunoSEQ multiplex PCR; in TCRdb, only in-frame clones are kept and a portion is missing. Clone size and V and J calls were adopted from that table, with D and trimming inferred from the DNA. Here the sample spans about 330,000 clones, roughly 90% being singletons. Participants' own reports of clinical history determined their cohort assignment. Germline V CDR1 and CDR2: MDHEN, SYDVKM. The V and J ends lost 2 bases and 1 base respectively, with 9 bases between them. This CDR3 region has 14 residues.

The chain is built from TRBV28 and TRBJ2-7; D is undetermined. Sequenced: PBMCs or T cells enriched from blood (not recorded which). The sequence was obtained from a woman aged 30 to 39 who had recovered from COVID-19. CDR3 DNA: TGTGCCAGCAGTTTACTGAGCTTATCCTACGAGCAGTACTTC. It translates to CASSLLSLSYEQYF. The full variable domain, with the rest looked up from reference TRBV28 and TRBJ2-7, is DVKVTQSSRYLVKRTGEKVFLECVQDMDHENMFWYRQDPGLGLRLIYFSYDVKMKEKGDIPEGYSVSREKKERFSLILESASTNQTSMYLCASSLLSLSYEQYFGPGTRLTVT.